This is a list of T cell receptor beta chains from one sample in a study of blood T cell repertoires in COVID-19. The protocol was immunoSEQ multiplex PCR, while the TCRdb copy is restricted to in-frame clones and leaves out a portion. The table has some 250,000 clones, 75% to 85% seen once; the top ten hold about an eighth. The sample consisted of peripheral blood. The receptors derive from a woman aged 60-75 years with active or convalescent COVID-19. The CDR3 runs from the conserved cysteine through the conserved F or W. Fields, in order: D gene, J gene, clone size, V gene, CDR3 length, CDR3 DNA, CDR3 protein. A D gene is named only where the DNA matches it firmly. Clone sizes are given selectively: once, few, many, or a class where the clone is expanded.

NA,TRBJ2-1,NA,TRBV5-1,16,TGCGCCAGCAGCCCTTCGGGACCCCAAGGGGGCAATGAGCAGTTCTTC,CASSPSGPQGGNEQFF
TRBD1,TRBJ1-2,NA,TRBV12-3/TRBV12-4,13,TGTGCCAGCGCAGGGGGTCCCCTCTATGGCTACACCTTC,CASAGGPLYGYTF
NA,TRBJ1-6,NA,TRBV5-1,19,TGCGCCAGCAGCTTGGACGAACAGTTCTGGGGCCCCCATAATTCACCCCTCCACTTT,CASSLDEQFWGPHNSPLHF
NA,TRBJ1-1,NA,TRBV6-5,15,TGTGCCAGCAGTTACGGGGCCCGAGGGAACACTGAAGCTTTCTTT,CASSYGARGNTEAFF
TRBD2,TRBJ2-7,NA,TRBV5-4,18,TGTGCCAGCAGCTTGGCTTGGGCGGGGGGCCAAGTGGCACACGAGCAGTACTTC,CASSLAWAGGQVAHEQYF
NA,TRBJ1-3,NA,TRBV7-8,15,TGTGCCAGCAGCTCAGGGGACCACTCTGGAAACACCATATATTTT,CASSSGDHSGNTIYF
NA,TRBJ1-2,NA,TRBV7-9,15,TGTGCCAGCAGCTCCATGCGGGGGCGCGACTATGGCTACACCTTC,CASSSMRGRDYGYTF
TRBD1,TRBJ2-7,NA,TRBV29-1,11,TGCAGCGTTTTGACAGGGCTCGAGCAGTACTTC,CSVLTGLEQYF
NA,TRBJ1-5,NA,TRBV19,14,TGTGCCAGTAGGAGACAGGCAAGGGACCAGCCCCAGCATTTT,CASRRQARDQPQHF
TRBD2,TRBJ2-1,once,TRBV7-9,16,TGTGCCAGCAGCCCCGCCCGGGGAGGGAATTACAATGAGCAGTTCTTC,CASSPARGGNYNEQFF
TRBD1,TRBJ1-6,few,TRBV6-5,15,TGTGCCAGCAGCAACAGGGGCCAGCATAATTCACCCCTCCACTTT,CASSNRGQHNSPLHF
NA,TRBJ2-1,NA,TRBV7-9,14,TGTGCCAGCAGCTTTAGTGGGGCAAGTGGTGAGCAGTTCTTC,CASSFSGASGEQFF
TRBD2,TRBJ2-3,NA,TRBV5-4,15,TGTGCCAGCAGCCCGGGACTAGCGGGTGGGAATACGCAGTATTTT,CASSPGLAGGNTQYF
NA,TRBJ1-1,NA,TRBV9,15,TGTGCCAGCAGCGTAGACTGGTCGCGCAACACTGAAGCTTTCTTT,CASSVDWSRNTEAFF
TRBD1,TRBJ1-1,NA,TRBV18,15,TGTGCCAGCTCACCCGCGGACAGGGGAGGGACTGAAGCTTTCTTT,CASSPADRGGTEAFF
TRBD1,TRBJ1-5,NA,TRBV7-2,13,TGTGCCAGCAGCCTAGGGGGCGGTCAGCCCCAGCATTTT,CASSLGGGQPQHF
TRBD1,TRBJ1-2,NA,TRBV2,18,TGTGCCAGCAGTGAAGGACAGGGCGGGTTCTCTCGCATCTATGGCTACACCTTC,CASSEGQGGFSRIYGYTF
TRBD2,TRBJ2-1,NA,TRBV3-1/TRBV3-2,15,TGTGCCAGCAGCCCCCCGGGACTAGCATACAATGAGCAGTTCTTC,CASSPPGLAYNEQFF
TRBD2,TRBJ2-1,NA,TRBV7-3,16,TGTGCCAGCAGCACCACTAGCGGGGGCCCTAACAATGAGCAGTTCTTC,CASSTTSGGPNNEQFF
TRBD1,TRBJ1-3,few,TRBV7-6,16,TGTGCCAGCAGCCCGCGGACAGGGACAACGGGAAACACCATATATTTT,CASSPRTGTTGNTIYF
TRBD1,TRBJ1-4,NA,TRBV30,14,TGTGCCTGGAGTACGGGACAGTCTAATGAAAAACTGTTTTTT,CAWSTGQSNEKLFF
NA,TRBJ1-3,NA,TRBV5-1,15,TGCGCCAGCAGCCCCGAACAGGTCTCTGGAAACACCATATATTTT,CASSPEQVSGNTIYF
TRBD2,TRBJ2-7,once,TRBV5-4,13,TGTGCCAGCAGTTGGGGGAGGGCGCACGAGCAGTACTTC,CASSWGRAHEQYF
TRBD1,TRBJ1-6,NA,TRBV25-1,18,TGTGCCAGCAGTGATTCCCGACAGGGGGCTATGGGTGGATCACCCCTCCACTTT,CASSDSRQGAMGGSPLHF
NA,TRBJ1-6,NA,TRBV9,14,TGTGCCAGCAGCCGGGGGGGTGGGAATTCACCCCTCCACTTT,CASSRGGGNSPLHF
NA,TRBJ2-2,NA,TRBV27,13,TGTGCCAGCAGTCATCAGAACACCGGGGAGCTGTTTTTT,CASSHQNTGELFF
NA,TRBJ2-7,NA,TRBV3-1/TRBV3-2,16,TGTGCCAGCAGCCAAGAAATACATTTTCCCTCCTACGAGCAGTACTTC,CASSQEIHFPSYEQYF
TRBD2,TRBJ2-7,NA,TRBV2,15,TGTGCCAGCAGCCCGAGGTTAGCGGGGACCCACGAGCAGTACTTC,CASSPRLAGTHEQYF
NA,TRBJ1-2,few,TRBV6-5,11,TGTGCCAGCAGTAACAACCATGGCTACACCTTC,CASSNNHGYTF
NA,TRBJ1-6,few,TRBV2,14,TGTGCCAGCAGTGGTTTCAGGGGTAATTCACCCCTCCACTTT,CASSGFRGNSPLHF
TRBD1,TRBJ1-2,NA,TRBV29-1,13,TGCAGCGTAGGACAGGACTCTAACTATGGCTACACCTTC,CSVGQDSNYGYTF
NA,TRBJ1-1,NA,TRBV7-2,14,TGTGCCAGCAGCTTAAACGGGGAGACCACTGAAGCTTTCTTT,CASSLNGETTEAFF
NA,TRBJ2-7,NA,TRBV12-3/TRBV12-4,12,TGTGCCAGCAGTTTACAGGGAAGCGAGCAGTACTTC,CASSLQGSEQYF
NA,TRBJ1-2,NA,TRBV4-1,15,TGCGCCAGCAGCCAAAGTCTCGGACAGCACTATGGCTACACCTTC,CASSQSLGQHYGYTF
NA,TRBJ1-6,once,TRBV11-2,13,TGTGCCAGCAGCGTCGACATGAATTCACCCCTCCACTTT,CASSVDMNSPLHF
NA,TRBJ2-4,NA,TRBV29-1,11,TGCAGCGGCGGGACAGAAAACATTCAGTACTTC,CSGGTENIQYF
TRBD1,TRBJ2-2,NA,TRBV2,14,TGTGCCAGCAGGCCGACAGGGGGCGGCGGGGAGCTGTTTTTT,CASRPTGGGGELFF
NA,TRBJ2-3,NA,TRBV9,15,TGTGCCAGCAGCCCACTGGGGGGGGCTACAGATACGCAGTATTTT,CASSPLGGATDTQYF
TRBD2,TRBJ2-3,NA,TRBV27,14,TGTGCCAGCAGTTTATGGACTAGCGGAGATACGCAGTATTTT,CASSLWTSGDTQYF
TRBD1,TRBJ2-1,NA,TRBV9,15,TGTGCCAGCAGCGTAGGGTCACAGGGGTACGATGAGCAGTTCTTC,CASSVGSQGYDEQFF
TRBD1,TRBJ1-3,NA,TRBV9,17,TGTGCCAGCAGCGTAGGCAGGGGGCCGGGAACTGGAAACACCATATATTTT,CASSVGRGPGTGNTIYF